A single sample is the source of the 20 T cell receptor beta chains below, sequenced in a study of blood T cell repertoires in COVID-19. Assay: immunoSEQ multiplex PCR; the TCRdb copy retains only in-frame clones and omits some. Of roughly 91,000 clones in the sample, 84% are singletons; the top ten hold roughly 1.9%. Sequenced material: peripheral blood. The receptors stem from a man in his 70s with active or convalescent COVID-19.

V usage is TRBV9 and J usage is TRBJ2-7; D is possibly TRBD2 (5 bases). Germline-derived CDR1 and CDR2 are SGDLS and YYNGEE. The CDR3 is 14 amino acids. The V end was cut by 3 bases, the J end by 6 bases, with 16 bases between. For the CDR3, the DNA is TGTGCCAGCAGCGCACGGTTGGAGGTCTCCGAGCAGTACTTC. Protein product: CASSARLEVSEQYF.

The chain has TRBV28 and TRBJ1-1; TRBD1 might be the D (5 bases). This CDR3 region has 12 residues. The germline CDR1 and CDR2 sequences are MDHEN and SYDVKM. V lost 2 bases, J lost 7 bases, and 8 bases lay in between. The CDR3 reads CASSLARDEAFF. The CDR3 DNA reads TGTGCCAGCAGTTTAGCCAGGGATGAAGCTTTCTTT. The complete variable domain, with remaining parts taken from reference TRBV28 and TRBJ1-1, reads DVKVTQSSRYLVKRTGEKVFLECVQDMDHENMFWYRQDPGLGLRLIYFSYDVKMKEKGDIPEGYSVSREKKERFSLILESASTNQTSMYLCASSLARDEAFFGQGTRLTVV.

This clone appeared a single time. This chain links TRBV24-1 with TRBJ1-4; D gene unclear. Deletions cut 3 bases from V and 8 bases from J, with 9 bases between. CDR3 length: 13 amino acids. Looked up from germline, CDR1 is KGHDR and CDR2 is SFDVKD. CDR3 bases: TGTGCCACCAGTGATAGAGCCGTCGAAAAACTGTTTTTT. This translates into CATSDRAVEKLFF.

This clone was found once. The chain couples TRBV2 to TRBJ2-2, with TRBD2 matching 8 bases. This CDR3 spans 16 amino acids. Trimming removed 1 base from V and 4 bases from J; junction bases left unmatched: 5. Germline lookup yields CDR1 SNHLY and CDR2 FYNNEI. CDR3 coding DNA: TGTGCCAGCAGTGAAGACCGAGCGGGGGTCACCGGGGAGCTGTTTTTT. It encodes CASSEDRAGVTGELFF.

This rearrangement joins TRBV5-6 to TRBJ2-7, with 7 bases matching TRBD1. J was trimmed by 2 bases and V by 1 base; bases with no gene match: 6. The CDR3 totals 15 residues. From germline, CDR1 is SGHDT and CDR2 YYEEEE. CDR3 nucleotides: TGTGCCAGCAGCTTGATCGGGACAGAGCCCTACGAGCAGTACTTC. Translated: CASSLIGTEPYEQYF.

The V gene is TRBV6-5, the J gene TRBJ1-2; 7 bases fit TRBD1. Germline V gene data show CDR1 as MNHEY and CDR2 as SVGAGI. The CDR3 is made up of 12 amino acids. The V and J ends lost 10 bases and 4 bases, in that order; junction bases with no gene match: 6. CDR3 bases: TGTGCCAACTATGCAGGGGGCTATGGCTACACCTTC. Translation gives CANYAGGYGYTF.

This clone appeared a single time. The gene calls are TRBV3-1 (or the pseudogene TRBV3-2) and TRBJ1-3; TRBD1 might be the D (5 bases). In germline, CDR1 is LGHDT, CDR2 YNNKEL (reference sequence). This CDR3 contains 12 residues. Trimming shortened V by 2 bases and J by 7 bases, and 6 bases separated the two germline ends. The CDR3 here is CASSQTGNTIYF. CDR3 DNA sequence: TGTGCCAGCAGCCAAACAGGCAACACCATATATTTT.

This clone was detected a few times. V is TRBV10-1 and J is TRBJ2-7, with TRBD1 as a possible D gene (6 bases). From germline, CDR1 is WNHNN and CDR2 SYGVQD (reference sequence). The CDR3 sequence is 13 residues long. The V end was cut by 11 bases, the J end by 6 bases, with 20 bases between. The CDR3 sequence: CAPRPYGGSEQYF. The CDR3 DNA reads TGCGCCCCAAGACCCTATGGGGGCTCCGAGCAGTACTTC.

J is TRBJ2-5 and V is TRBV30; TRBD2 aligns across 7 bases. Germline CDR1 GTSNPN, CDR2 SVGIG (reference sequence). The V segment lost 4 bases and the J segment 5 bases; nucleotides outside the gene matches: 7. This CDR3 region has 13 residues. CDR3 bases: TGTGCCTGGAAGCGGGGTCTATGGGAGACCCAGTACTTC. Its protein is CAWKRGLWETQYF.

The rearrangement links TRBV15 to TRBJ1-4; 7 bases line up with TRBD1. The CDR3 consists of 17 residues. V dropped 1 base and J dropped 3; count of bases not matched to a gene: 8. Germline CDR1 LNHNV, CDR2 YYDKDF (reference sequence). The CDR3 here is CATSRGPAGTANEKLFF. In nucleotides, the CDR3 is TGTGCCACCAGCAGAGGACCCGCCGGGACAGCTAATGAAAAACTGTTTTTT.

The genes are TRBV2 and TRBJ1-1, with D unresolved. The germline CDR1 and CDR2 sequences are SNHLY and FYNNEI. Trimming took off 7 bases at V and 1 base at J, with 16 bases between the two ends. The CDR3 has 15 residues. The CDR3 here is CASKWIRVENTEAFF. In DNA form, the CDR3 reads TGTGCCAGCAAATGGATCCGGGTAGAGAACACTGAAGCTTTCTTT.

This chain links TRBV5-1 with TRBJ2-7; TRBD1 matches at 7 bases. This CDR3 comprises 14 residues. The germline gives CDR1 SGHRS, CDR2 YFSETQ. The V gene end was trimmed by 1 base and the J gene end by 4 bases; junction bases not matched to a gene: 5. The CDR3 sequence: CASSLWQGDYEQYF. CDR3 sequence (DNA): TGCGCCAGCAGCTTGTGGCAGGGGGATTACGAGCAGTACTTC. The full variable domain, with the rest looked up from reference TRBV5-1 and TRBJ2-7, is KAGVTQTPRYLIKTRGQQVTLSCSPISGHRSVSWYQQTPGQGLQFLFEYFSETQRNKGNFPGRFSGRQFSNSRSEMNVSTLELGDSALYLCASSLWQGDYEQYFGPGTRLTVT.

The chain uses TRBV6-5 and TRBJ2-2; 7 nucleotides agree with TRBD1. In germline, CDR1 is MNHEY, CDR2 SVGAGI. The V gene end was trimmed by 10 bases and the J gene end by 0 bases; junction bases not matched to a gene: 5. CDR3 size: 14 residues. The DNA of the CDR3 is TGTGCCACCACCGGGACAGCGAACACCGGGGAGCTGTTTTTT. Protein sequence: CATTGTANTGELFF.

J is TRBJ1-5 and V is TRBV28; 9 bases align to TRBD1. Germline CDR1 and CDR2: MDHEN and SYDVKM. V lost 6 bases, J lost 2 bases, and 5 bases stayed unmatched. The CDR3 loop spans 15 amino acids. The CDR3 here is CASSSTGGGNQPQHF. CDR3 nucleotide sequence: TGTGCCAGCAGCTCCACAGGGGGCGGCAATCAGCCCCAGCATTTT.

This clone appeared a single time. The chain recombines TRBV7-8 with TRBJ1-1, with D perhaps TRBD1 (5 bases). Per germline, CDR1 SGHVS and CDR2 FQNEAQ. The CDR3 covers 14 residues. With 3 bases removed from V and 2 bases from J, the gap between germline ends came to 10 bases. The DNA for the CDR3 is TGTGCCAGCAGCTTCGGGGGGAAAAACACTGAAGCTTTCTTT. Translated: CASSFGGKNTEAFF. Variable domain in full (rest from reference TRBV7-8 and TRBJ1-1): GAGVSQSPRYKVAKRGQDVALRCDPISGHVSLFWYQQALGQGPEFLTYFQNEAQLDKSGLPSDRFFAERPEGSVSTLKIQRTQQEDSAVYLCASSFGGKNTEAFFGQGTRLTVV.

This clone appeared a single time. The gene calls are TRBV28 and TRBJ1-1, with 7 bases aligning to TRBD1. The CDR3 sequence is 15 residues long. Looked up from germline, CDR1 is MDHEN and CDR2 is SYDVKM. The V and J ends lost 2 bases and 1 base, in that order; junction bases with no gene match: 4. CDR3 in amino acids: CASSLLGTENTEAFF. Here the CDR3 DNA reads TGTGCCAGCAGTTTACTTGGGACAGAGAACACTGAAGCTTTCTTT.

CDR3 loop: CAWSPPLLGGTEAFF. CDR3 bases: TGTGCCTGGAGCCCGCCTCTCCTAGGGGGCACTGAAGCTTTCTTT. The rearrangement uses TRBV30 and TRBJ1-1; TRBD1 might be the D (6 bases). V was shortened by 3 bases and J by 4 bases, with 18 bases between the two germline ends. This CDR3 spans 15 amino acids. Germline V gene data show CDR1 as GTSNPN and CDR2 as SVGIG (reference sequence).

This clone was detected once. The chain links TRBV30 to TRBJ1-6, with D unclear. The CDR3 contains 15 residues. V was clipped by 5 bases and J by 5 bases, with 16 bases between them. Germline CDR1 reads GTSNPN; CDR2 reads SVGIG (reference sequence). The CDR3 region is CAWAKYGGNNSPLHF. Here the CDR3 DNA reads TGTGCCTGGGCTAAGTATGGAGGGAATAATTCACCCCTCCACTTT.

The chain uses TRBV4-3 and TRBJ2-2, with 11 bases lining up with TRBD2. The CDR3 runs to 18 residues. Germline V gene lookup returns CDR1 LGHNA and CDR2 YSLEER. V shed 3 bases and J 6 bases; nucleotides not matched to a gene: 12. In nucleotides, the CDR3 is TGCGCCAGCAGCCACGAATGGGGTAGCGGGGGGGCCGCCGGGGAGCTGTTTTTT. Protein product: CASSHEWGSGGAAGELFF.

This clone was picked up a small number of times. The J gene is TRBJ1-2, the V gene TRBV5-1, with D possibly being TRBD1 (6 bases). The V gene lost 0 bases and the J gene lost 4 bases, with 10 bases spanning the gap. The CDR3 has 14 residues. Germline V gene lookup returns CDR1 SGHRS and CDR2 YFSETQ. In nucleotides, the CDR3 is TGCGCCAGCAGCTTGGGACAGGTCGGCTATGGCTACACCTTC. Its translation is CASSLGQVGYGYTF.